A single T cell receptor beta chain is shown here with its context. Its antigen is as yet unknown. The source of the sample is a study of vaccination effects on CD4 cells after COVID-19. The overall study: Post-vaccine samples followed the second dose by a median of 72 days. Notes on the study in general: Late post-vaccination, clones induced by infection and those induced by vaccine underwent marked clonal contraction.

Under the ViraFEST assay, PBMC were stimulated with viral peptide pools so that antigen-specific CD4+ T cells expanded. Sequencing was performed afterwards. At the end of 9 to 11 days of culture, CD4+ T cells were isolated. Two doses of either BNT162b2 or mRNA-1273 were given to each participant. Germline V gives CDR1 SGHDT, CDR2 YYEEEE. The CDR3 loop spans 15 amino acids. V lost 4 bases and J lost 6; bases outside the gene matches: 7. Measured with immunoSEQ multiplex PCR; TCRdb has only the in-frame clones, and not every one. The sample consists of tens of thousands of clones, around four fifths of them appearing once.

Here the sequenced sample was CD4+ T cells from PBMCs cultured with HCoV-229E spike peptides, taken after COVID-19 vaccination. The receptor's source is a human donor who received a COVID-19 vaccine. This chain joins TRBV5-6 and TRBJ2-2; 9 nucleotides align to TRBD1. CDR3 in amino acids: CASSPGTGIAGELFF. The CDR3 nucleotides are TGTGCCAGCAGCCCCGGGACAGGGATAGCCGGGGAGCTGTTTTTT.